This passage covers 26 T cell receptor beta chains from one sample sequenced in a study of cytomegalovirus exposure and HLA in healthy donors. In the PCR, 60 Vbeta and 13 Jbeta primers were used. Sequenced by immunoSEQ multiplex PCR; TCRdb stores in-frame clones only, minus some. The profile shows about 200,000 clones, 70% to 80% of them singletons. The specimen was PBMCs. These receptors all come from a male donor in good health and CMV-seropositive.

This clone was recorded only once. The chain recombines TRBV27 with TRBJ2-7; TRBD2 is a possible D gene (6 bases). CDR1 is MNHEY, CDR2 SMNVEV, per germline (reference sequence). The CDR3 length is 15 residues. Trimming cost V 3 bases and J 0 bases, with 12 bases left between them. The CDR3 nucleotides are TGTGCCAGCAGTTTCGCCGGGACTGCCTCCTACGAGCAGTACTTC. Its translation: CASSFAGTASYEQYF.

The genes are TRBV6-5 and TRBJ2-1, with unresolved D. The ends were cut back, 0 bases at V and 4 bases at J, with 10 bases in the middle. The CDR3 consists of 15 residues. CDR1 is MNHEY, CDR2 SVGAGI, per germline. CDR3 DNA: TGTGCCAGCAGTTACTCGCAGCGCCCGTACAATGAGCAGTTCTTC. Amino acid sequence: CASSYSQRPYNEQFF.

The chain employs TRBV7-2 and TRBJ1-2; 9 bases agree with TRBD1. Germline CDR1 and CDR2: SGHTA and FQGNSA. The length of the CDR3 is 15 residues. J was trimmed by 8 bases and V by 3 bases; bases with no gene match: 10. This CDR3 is CASSLTPGQGYGYTF. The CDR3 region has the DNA TGTGCCAGCAGCTTGACACCGGGACAGGGTTACGGCTACACCTTC.

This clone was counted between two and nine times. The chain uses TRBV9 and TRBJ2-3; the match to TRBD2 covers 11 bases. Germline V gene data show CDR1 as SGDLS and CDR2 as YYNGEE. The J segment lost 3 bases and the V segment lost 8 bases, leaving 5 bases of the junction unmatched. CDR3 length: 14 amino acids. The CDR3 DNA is TGTGCCAGTGATAGCGGGGGGGGAACAGATACGCAGTATTTT. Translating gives CASDSGGGTDTQYF.

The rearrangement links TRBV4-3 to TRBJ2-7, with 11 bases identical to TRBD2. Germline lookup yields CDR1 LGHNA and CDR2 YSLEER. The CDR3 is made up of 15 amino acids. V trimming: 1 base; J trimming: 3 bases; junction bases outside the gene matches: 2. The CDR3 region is CASSQAGTSGYEQYF. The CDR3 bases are TGCGCCAGCAGCCAAGCGGGGACTAGCGGCTACGAGCAGTACTTC.

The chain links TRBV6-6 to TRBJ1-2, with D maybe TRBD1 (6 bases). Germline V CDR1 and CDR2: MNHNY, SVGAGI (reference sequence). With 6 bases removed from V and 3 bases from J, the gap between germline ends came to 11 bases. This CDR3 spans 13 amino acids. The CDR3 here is CASSSGVDYGYTF. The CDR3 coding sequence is TGTGCCAGCAGCTCAGGGGTGGACTATGGCTACACCTTC.

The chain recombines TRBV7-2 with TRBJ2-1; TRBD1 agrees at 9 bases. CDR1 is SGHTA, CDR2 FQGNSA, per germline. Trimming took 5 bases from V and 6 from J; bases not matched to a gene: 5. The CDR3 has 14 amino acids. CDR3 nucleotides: TGTGCCAGCAGCACTCGGGGACAGGGCAATGAGCAGTTCTTC. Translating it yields CASSTRGQGNEQFF.

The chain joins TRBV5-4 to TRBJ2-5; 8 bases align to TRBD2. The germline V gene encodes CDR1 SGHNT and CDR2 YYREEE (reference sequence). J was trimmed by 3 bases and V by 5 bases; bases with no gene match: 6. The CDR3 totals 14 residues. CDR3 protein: CASRTGGGKETQYF. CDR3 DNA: TGTGCCAGCAGAACGGGAGGGGGTAAAGAGACCCAGTACTTC.

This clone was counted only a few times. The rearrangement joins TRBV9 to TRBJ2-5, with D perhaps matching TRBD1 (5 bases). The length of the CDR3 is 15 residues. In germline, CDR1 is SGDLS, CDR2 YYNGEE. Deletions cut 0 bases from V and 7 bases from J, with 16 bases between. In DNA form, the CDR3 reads TGTGCCAGCAGCGTAGTGGAAGGCTCCCAGGGGACCCAGTACTTC. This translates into CASSVVEGSQGTQYF. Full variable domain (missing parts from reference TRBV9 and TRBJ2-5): DSGVTQTPKHLITATGQRVTLRCSPRSGDLSVYWYQQSLDQGLQFLIQYYNGEERAKGNILERFSAQQFPDLHSELNLSSLELGDSALYFCASSVVEGSQGTQYFGPGTRLLVL.

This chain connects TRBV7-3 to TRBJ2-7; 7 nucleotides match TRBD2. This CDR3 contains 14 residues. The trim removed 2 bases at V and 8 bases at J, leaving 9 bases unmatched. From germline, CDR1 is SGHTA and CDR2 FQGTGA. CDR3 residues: CASSLGAGEGQQYF. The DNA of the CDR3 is TGTGCCAGCAGCTTAGGCGCGGGGGAGGGGCAGCAGTACTTC.

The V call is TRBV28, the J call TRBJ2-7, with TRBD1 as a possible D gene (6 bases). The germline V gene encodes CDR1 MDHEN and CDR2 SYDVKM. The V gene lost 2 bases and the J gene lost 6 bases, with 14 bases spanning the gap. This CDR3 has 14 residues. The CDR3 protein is CASSLGIRGVEQYF. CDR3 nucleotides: TGTGCCAGCAGTTTAGGGATCAGGGGTGTCGAGCAGTACTTC.

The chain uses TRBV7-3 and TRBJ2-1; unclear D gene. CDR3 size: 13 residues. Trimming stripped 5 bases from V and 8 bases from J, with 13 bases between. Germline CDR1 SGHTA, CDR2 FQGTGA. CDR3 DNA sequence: TGTGCCAGCAGCCCCAACCCGTGGCATGAGCAGTTCTTC. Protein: CASSPNPWHEQFF.

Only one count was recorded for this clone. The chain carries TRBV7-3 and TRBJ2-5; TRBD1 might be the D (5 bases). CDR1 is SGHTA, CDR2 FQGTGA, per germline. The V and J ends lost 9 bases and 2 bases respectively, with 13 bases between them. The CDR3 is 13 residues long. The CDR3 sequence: CASSRVSQETQYF. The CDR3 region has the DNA TGTGCCAGTTCCAGGGTCTCGCAAGAGACCCAGTACTTC.

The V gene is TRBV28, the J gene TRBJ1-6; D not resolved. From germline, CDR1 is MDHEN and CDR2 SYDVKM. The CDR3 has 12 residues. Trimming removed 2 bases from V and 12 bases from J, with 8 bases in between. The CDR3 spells CASSLLEGPLHF. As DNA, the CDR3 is TGTGCCAGCAGTTTACTGGAGGGACCCCTCCACTTT.

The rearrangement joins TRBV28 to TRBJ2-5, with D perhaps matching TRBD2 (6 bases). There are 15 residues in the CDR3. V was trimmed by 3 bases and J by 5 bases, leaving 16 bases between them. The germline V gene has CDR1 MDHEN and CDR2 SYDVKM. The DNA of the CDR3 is TGTGCCAGCAGTTTTCGAACTAGCCTCGGGGAGACCCAGTACTTC. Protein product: CASSFRTSLGETQYF.

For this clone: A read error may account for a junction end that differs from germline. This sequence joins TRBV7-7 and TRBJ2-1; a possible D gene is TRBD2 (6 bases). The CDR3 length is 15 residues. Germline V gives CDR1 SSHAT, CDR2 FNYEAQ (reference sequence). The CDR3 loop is CASSPLGGGNNEQFF. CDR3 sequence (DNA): TGTGCTAGCAGCCCTTTAGGCGGAGGGAACAATGAGCAGTTCTTC.

The CDR3 coding sequence is TGTGCCAGTAGTATGCTTACAGGGACCACAGATACGCAGTATTTT. This encodes CASSMLTGTTDTQYF. The chain couples TRBV19 to TRBJ2-3; tentative D call: TRBD1 (6 bases). The CDR3 is 15 residues long. Germline values: CDR1 LNHDA, CDR2 SQIVND (reference sequence). Trimming took off 3 bases at V and 2 bases at J, with 12 bases between the two ends.

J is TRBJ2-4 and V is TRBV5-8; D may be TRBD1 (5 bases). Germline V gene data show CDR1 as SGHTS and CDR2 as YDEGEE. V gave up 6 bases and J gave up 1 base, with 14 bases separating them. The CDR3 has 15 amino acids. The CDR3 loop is CASTNRRVAKNIQYF. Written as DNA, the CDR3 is TGTGCCAGCACCAACCGCAGGGTCGCCAAAAACATTCAGTACTTC.

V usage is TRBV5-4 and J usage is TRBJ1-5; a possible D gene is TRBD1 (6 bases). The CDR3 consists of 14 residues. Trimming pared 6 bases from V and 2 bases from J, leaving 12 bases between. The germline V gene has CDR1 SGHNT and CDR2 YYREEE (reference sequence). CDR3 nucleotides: TGTGCCAGCAATATTGCAGGGGGCAATCAGCCCCAGCATTTT. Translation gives CASNIAGGNQPQHF.

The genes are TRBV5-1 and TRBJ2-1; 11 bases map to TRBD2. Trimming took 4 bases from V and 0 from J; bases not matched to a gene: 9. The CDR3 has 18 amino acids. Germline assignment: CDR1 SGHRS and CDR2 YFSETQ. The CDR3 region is CASSTPTSGASSYNEQFF. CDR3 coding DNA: TGCGCCAGCAGCACACCGACTAGCGGGGCTAGCTCCTACAATGAGCAGTTCTTC.

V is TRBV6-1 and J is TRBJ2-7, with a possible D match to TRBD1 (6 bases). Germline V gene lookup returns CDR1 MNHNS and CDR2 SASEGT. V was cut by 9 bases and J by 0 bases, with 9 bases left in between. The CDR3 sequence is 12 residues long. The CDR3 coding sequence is TGTGCCAGTCAACAGGGCTCCTACGAGCAGTACTTC. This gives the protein CASQQGSYEQYF.

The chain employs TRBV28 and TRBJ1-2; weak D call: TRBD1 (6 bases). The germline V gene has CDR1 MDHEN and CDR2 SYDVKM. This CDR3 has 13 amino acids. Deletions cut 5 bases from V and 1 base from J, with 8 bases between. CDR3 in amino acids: CASSIQGNYGYTF. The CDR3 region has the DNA TGTGCCAGCAGTATACAGGGTAACTATGGCTACACCTTC.

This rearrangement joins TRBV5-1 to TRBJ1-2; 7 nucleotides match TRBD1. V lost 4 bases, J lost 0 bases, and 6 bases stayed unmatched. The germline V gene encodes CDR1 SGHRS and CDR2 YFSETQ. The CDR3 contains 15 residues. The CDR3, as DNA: TGCGCCAGCAGCCACAGACAGGGCGCTAACTATGGCTACACCTTC. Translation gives CASSHRQGANYGYTF.

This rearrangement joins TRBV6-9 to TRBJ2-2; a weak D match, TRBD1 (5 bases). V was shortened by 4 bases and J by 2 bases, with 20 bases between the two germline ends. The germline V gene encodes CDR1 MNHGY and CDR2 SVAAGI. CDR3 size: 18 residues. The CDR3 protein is CASSFSQLRRGNTGELFF. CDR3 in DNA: TGTGCCAGCAGTTTTAGTCAGCTCCGAAGGGGAAACACCGGGGAGCTGTTTTTT.

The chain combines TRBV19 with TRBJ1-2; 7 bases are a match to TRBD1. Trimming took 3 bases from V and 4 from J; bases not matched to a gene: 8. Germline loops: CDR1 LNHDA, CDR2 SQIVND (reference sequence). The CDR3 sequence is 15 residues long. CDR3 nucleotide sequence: TGTGCCAGTAGTATCCTCGACAGGGAAGGCTATGGCTACACCTTC. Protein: CASSILDREGYGYTF.

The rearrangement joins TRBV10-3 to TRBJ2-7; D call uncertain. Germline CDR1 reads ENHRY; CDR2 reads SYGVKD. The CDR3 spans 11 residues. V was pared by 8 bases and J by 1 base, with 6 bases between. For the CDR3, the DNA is TGTGCCATCCAGGCATCCTACGAGCAGTACTTC. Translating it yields CAIQASYEQYF.